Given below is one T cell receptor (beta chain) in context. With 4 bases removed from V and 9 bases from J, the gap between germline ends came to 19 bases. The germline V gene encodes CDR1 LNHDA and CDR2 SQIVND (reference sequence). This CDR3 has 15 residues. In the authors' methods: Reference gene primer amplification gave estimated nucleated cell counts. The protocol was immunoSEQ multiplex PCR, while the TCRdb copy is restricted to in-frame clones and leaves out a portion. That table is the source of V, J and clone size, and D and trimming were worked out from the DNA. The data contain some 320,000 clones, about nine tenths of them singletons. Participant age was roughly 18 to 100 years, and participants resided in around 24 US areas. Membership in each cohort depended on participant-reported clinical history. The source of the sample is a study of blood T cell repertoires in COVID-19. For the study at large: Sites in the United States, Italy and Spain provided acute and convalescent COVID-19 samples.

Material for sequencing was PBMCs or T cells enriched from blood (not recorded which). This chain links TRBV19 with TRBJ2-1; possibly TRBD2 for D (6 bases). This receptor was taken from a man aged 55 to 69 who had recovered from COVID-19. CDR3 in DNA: TGTGCCAGTAGTACCCCGGGACTCCTTATGGGTGAGCAGTTCTTC. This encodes CASSTPGLLMGEQFF.